These 17 T cell receptor beta chains were sequenced from one sample in a study of control samples from healthy donors and cancer patients. Here immunoSEQ multiplex PCR was the method, and the copy in TCRdb shows in-frame clones only, minus some. The sample carries approximately 71,000 clones, roughly 89% recorded once. Material for sequencing was PBMCs. These receptors originate from a man in his 60s with lung cancer.

The rearrangement uses TRBV7-9 and TRBJ2-2; 12 nucleotides match TRBD2. From germline, CDR1 is SEHNR and CDR2 FQNEAQ (reference sequence). The CDR3 sequence is 15 residues long. Trimming took 5 bases from V and 5 from J; bases not matched to a gene: 3. The CDR3, as DNA: TGTGCCAGCAGCCACGGACTAGCGGGGACCGGGGAGCTGTTTTTT. This translates into CASSHGLAGTGELFF.

J is TRBJ1-3 and V is TRBV25-1; possible D gene TRBD1, 6 bases. Germline V lookup: CDR1 MGHDK, CDR2 SYGVNS. CDR3 length equals 15 residues. Trimming stripped 1 base from V and 6 bases from J, with 13 bases between. The CDR3 bases are TGTGCCAGCAGTGAATGGAATGGGGGCACAAACACCATATATTTT. Protein sequence: CASSEWNGGTNTIYF. Complete variable domain (other parts from reference TRBV25-1 and TRBJ1-3): EADIYQTPRYLVIGTGKKITLECSQTMGHDKMYWYQQDPGMELHLIHYSYGVNSTEKGDLSSESTVSRIRTEHFPLTLESARPSHTSQYLCASSEWNGGTNTIYFGEGSWLTVV.

CDR3 region: CASSWSRGQANNSPLHF. The CDR3, as DNA: TGTGCCAGCAGTTGGTCGCGAGGGCAAGCTAATAATTCACCCCTCCACTTT. The V gene is TRBV27, the J gene TRBJ1-6; D call uncertain. The length of the CDR3 is 17 residues. Germline CDR1 and CDR2: MNHEY and SMNVEV (reference sequence). Trimming left V 4 bases short and J 5 bases short, with 18 bases between.

The chain employs TRBV5-1 and TRBJ1-4; 8 bases match TRBD1. With 3 bases clipped from V and 14 bases from J, the junction kept 12 bases outside the gene matches. Germline lookup yields CDR1 SGHRS and CDR2 YFSETQ. This CDR3 is 14 amino acids long. For the CDR3, the DNA is TGCGCCAGCAGCTCGGACAGGGTCGACCAAGCCCTGTTTTTT. Its protein product is CASSSDRVDQALFF.

The chain combines TRBV4-1 with TRBJ1-3, with D possibly being TRBD1 (5 bases). The ends were cut back, 1 base at V and 4 bases at J, with 8 bases in the middle. The CDR3 totals 14 residues. Germline V gene lookup returns CDR1 MGHRA and CDR2 YSYEKL. CDR3 nucleotide sequence: TGCGCCAGCAGCCAAGGAGCAGGGGGAAACACCATATATTTT. The encoded protein is CASSQGAGGNTIYF.

The chain employs TRBV5-5 and TRBJ1-5; D is unresolved. The CDR3 is 13 amino acids. V lost 7 bases, J lost 5 bases, and 13 bases lay in between. The germline CDR1 and CDR2 sequences are SGHKS and YYEKEE (reference sequence). The CDR3 bases are TGTGCCAGCTCAAGAGACGGGGATCAGCCCCAGCATTTT. It is translated as CASSRDGDQPQHF.

Regarding this clone: At one end the junction does not follow the germline gene, possibly because of a read error. This chain uses TRBV4-2 with TRBJ1-4; D is ambiguous. CDR3 length: 12 amino acids. CDR1 and CDR2 from the germline V gene are LGHNA and YNFKEQ. The CDR3 DNA is TGTGCCAGCAGCCAAGATGGGGAGTCACCCACGTTT. Protein product: CASSQDGESPTF.

For the CDR3, the DNA is TGTGCCAGCAGTGCGTCAGGGGGGGAAAGGAATGAGCAGTTCTTC. Translated: CASSASGGERNEQFF. The chain uses TRBV6-6 and TRBJ2-1; D could derive from TRBD1 or TRBD2 (7 bases each). The germline V gene has CDR1 MNHNY and CDR2 SVGAGI (reference sequence). The CDR3 totals 15 residues. V shed 5 bases and J shed 7 bases, with 18 bases lying between them.

The chain joins TRBV5-1 to TRBJ2-5; TRBD2 matches 12 bases. Germline trimming cut 2 bases from V and 2 bases from J; bases unmatched to any gene: 4. Looked up from germline, CDR1 is SGHRS and CDR2 is YFSETQ. The CDR3 sequence is 16 residues long. CDR3 in amino acids: CASSLTSGGFQETQYF. The CDR3 region has the DNA TGCGCCAGCAGCTTAACTAGCGGGGGGTTTCAAGAGACCCAGTACTTC. Filled out from reference TRBV5-1 and TRBJ2-5, the complete variable domain reads KAGVTQTPRYLIKTRGQQVTLSCSPISGHRSVSWYQQTPGQGLQFLFEYFSETQRNKGNFPGRFSGRQFSNSRSEMNVSTLELGDSALYLCASSLTSGGFQETQYFGPGTRLLVL.

This chain links TRBV29-1 with TRBJ2-1; 11 bases map to TRBD2. This CDR3 comprises 13 residues. The trim removed 4 bases at V and 8 bases at J, leaving 4 bases unmatched. The V gene's germline CDR1 is SQVTM and CDR2 ANQGSEA. The CDR3 sequence: CSVALAGEHEQFF. The CDR3 coding sequence is TGCAGCGTTGCACTAGCGGGGGAACATGAGCAGTTCTTC.

With regard to this clone: One end of the junction does not line up with germline, which may come from a read error. The chain uses TRBV7-3 and TRBJ1-5; unclear D gene. The CDR3 is made up of 13 amino acids. Per germline, CDR1 SGHTA and CDR2 FQGTGA. CDR3 amino acids: CASSLTSSQPQHF. CDR3 coding DNA: TGTGCCAGCAGCTTAACGAGCAGTCAGCCCCAGCATTTT. The full variable domain, completed using reference TRBV7-3 and TRBJ1-5, is GAGVSQTPSNKVTEKGKYVELRCDPISGHTALYWYRQSLGQGPEFLIYFQGTGAADDSGLPNDRFFAVRPEGSVSTLKIQRTERGDSAVYLCASSLTSSQPQHFGDGTRLSIL.

The J gene is TRBJ1-3, the V gene TRBV18, with D possibly TRBD1 on 5 matching bases. The CDR3 loop spans 14 amino acids. Trimming left V 3 bases short and J 4 bases short, with 10 bases between. CDR1 and CDR2 (germline): KGHSH, LQKENI. The CDR3 sequence: CASSPTGSGNTIYF. The CDR3 coding sequence is TGTGCCAGCTCACCCACAGGATCCGGAAACACCATATATTTT.

The chain uses TRBV5-1 and TRBJ2-5; D remains ambiguous. Germline values: CDR1 SGHRS, CDR2 YFSETQ. CDR3 length: 12 amino acids. With 3 bases removed from V and 5 bases from J, the gap between germline ends came to 8 bases. CDR3 amino acids: CASSSQWETQYF. CDR3 nucleotides: TGCGCCAGCAGCTCTCAGTGGGAGACCCAGTACTTC.

V and J are TRBV5-1 and TRBJ2-4, with 10 bases fitting TRBD1. V dropped 0 bases and J dropped 9; count of bases not matched to a gene: 9. The CDR3 spans 16 residues. Germline V gene sequence: CDR1 SGHRS, CDR2 YFSETQ. CDR3 DNA sequence: TGCGCCAGCAGCTTGGGACAGGGGGCAGGGTATGGCATTCAGTACTTC. Its protein is CASSLGQGAGYGIQYF.

The V call is TRBV6-6, the J call TRBJ1-5, with 9 bases matching TRBD1. Unmatched junction bases numbered 10, after V lost 6 bases and J lost 7 bases. Germline values: CDR1 MNHNY, CDR2 SVGAGI (reference sequence). CDR3 length equals 15 residues. The CDR3 spells CASSPLRDRVQPQHF. CDR3 in DNA: TGTGCCAGCAGCCCCCTCCGGGACAGGGTGCAGCCCCAGCATTTT.

The chain has TRBV30 and TRBJ2-1; 9 bases line up with TRBD2. Germline CDR1 GTSNPN, CDR2 SVGIG (reference sequence). The CDR3 runs 15 residues. The ends lost 0 bases at V and 8 bases at J; junction bases unmatched: 8. The CDR3, as DNA: TGTGCCTGGAGTGTACGGCGGGGGGGCCTTCATGAGCAGTTCTTC. Translation: CAWSVRRGGLHEQFF.

V and J are TRBV5-4 and TRBJ1-5, with D tentatively TRBD1 (5 bases). CDR1 and CDR2 from the germline V gene are SGHNT and YYREEE (reference sequence). The CDR3 totals 15 residues. The ends were cut back, 2 bases at V and 2 bases at J, with 11 bases in the middle. CDR3 sequence reads: CASSLGLGGNQPQHF. CDR3 nucleotides: TGTGCCAGCAGCTTAGGACTGGGGGGCAATCAGCCCCAGCATTTT.